This passage covers 15 T cell receptor beta chains from one sample sequenced in a study of cytomegalovirus exposure and HLA in healthy donors. Primers for the PCR totalled 60 Vbeta and 13 Jbeta. Clones were read by immunoSEQ multiplex PCR, and TCRdb kept only the in-frame ones, dropping some. The table has over 85,000 clones, more than 60% seen once. Sequenced material: PBMCs. These receptors all stem from a man aged 25-45 years in good health and CMV-seropositive.

The gene calls are TRBV5-1 and TRBJ2-1; D unclear. CDR3 length: 15 residues. Germline V gives CDR1 SGHRS, CDR2 YFSETQ. V dropped 0 bases and J dropped 0 bases, with 7 bases sitting between them. The CDR3 protein is CASSLDSSSYNEQFF. Written as DNA, the CDR3 is TGCGCCAGCAGCTTGGACTCAAGCTCCTACAATGAGCAGTTCTTC.

This clone occurred a few times. V gene TRBV10-3 combines with J gene TRBJ1-5; TRBD1 matches at 7 bases. The trim removed 0 bases at V and 7 bases at J, leaving 15 bases unmatched. The CDR3 extends over 18 amino acids. Germline values: CDR1 ENHRY, CDR2 SYGVKD. The CDR3 sequence is CAISESIRPPTGRQPQHF. The CDR3 coding sequence is TGTGCCATCAGTGAGTCGATACGCCCCCCGACAGGGCGCCAGCCCCAGCATTTT.

This clone showed up just a few times. This chain links TRBV6-5 with TRBJ2-7, with a possible D match to TRBD1 (6 bases). V lost 0 bases to trimming and J lost 9 bases, with 15 bases between them. The length of the CDR3 is 14 residues. Germline V gives CDR1 MNHEY, CDR2 SVGAGI. In DNA form, the CDR3 reads TGTGCCAGCAGTTACTCGTACGGACAGACCCTGCAGTACTTC. Amino acid sequence: CASSYSYGQTLQYF.

The rearrangement links TRBV4-3 to TRBJ2-5; possible D gene TRBD2, 6 bases. The CDR3 contains 15 residues. V lost 4 bases, J lost 1 base, and 13 bases lay in between. The germline gives CDR1 LGHNA, CDR2 YSLEER. The CDR3 is CASSPKPRGQETQYF. The CDR3, as DNA: TGCGCCAGCAGCCCCAAGCCGCGGGGCCAAGAGACCCAGTACTTC.

The chain is built from TRBV9 and TRBJ1-6, with TRBD1 as a possible D gene (6 bases). The V gene lost 3 bases and the J gene lost 12 bases, with 16 bases spanning the gap. The CDR3 consists of 14 residues. Germline V CDR1 and CDR2: SGDLS, YYNGEE. The CDR3 coding sequence is TGTGCCAGCAGCGCAGGGGACGCAGGAAAACCCCTCCACTTT. As protein: CASSAGDAGKPLHF. The full variable domain, its missing parts supplied by reference TRBV9 and TRBJ1-6, is DSGVTQTPKHLITATGQRVTLRCSPRSGDLSVYWYQQSLDQGLQFLIQYYNGEERAKGNILERFSAQQFPDLHSELNLSSLELGDSALYFCASSAGDAGKPLHFGNGTRLTVT.

This clone was observed a handful of times. The gene calls are TRBV7-6 and TRBJ1-2; D possibly corresponds to TRBD1 (6 bases). The V gene lost 2 bases and the J gene lost 5 bases, with 9 bases spanning the gap. This CDR3 has 13 amino acids. Germline values: CDR1 SGHVS, CDR2 FNYEAQ. CDR3 in amino acids: CASSLRQDYGYTF. DNA of the CDR3: TGTGCCAGCAGCTTAAGACAGGATTATGGCTACACCTTC.

This clone was counted a few times. V and J are TRBV10-3 and TRBJ1-1; D unclear. The CDR3 loop spans 13 amino acids. Per the germline V gene, CDR1 is ENHRY and CDR2 is SYGVKD. V lost 5 bases to trimming and J lost 1 base, with 8 bases between them. The CDR3 DNA reads as TGTGCCATCAGTAAGGAGAGGAACACTGAAGCTTTCTTT. Its translation: CAISKERNTEAFF.

This clone turned up a few times. The rearrangement joins TRBV5-8 to TRBJ2-7, with TRBD1 identical over 8 bases. V was pared by 0 bases and J by 4 bases, with 3 bases of the junction left unmatched. CDR1 is SGHTS and CDR2 is YDEGEE in the germline V gene. The CDR3 length is 14 residues. As DNA, the CDR3 is TGTGCCAGCAGCTTGGACAGGGGGTTGTACGAGCAGTACTTC. Its protein is CASSLDRGLYEQYF.

V is TRBV5-5 and J is TRBJ1-1; D is undetermined. Germline assignment: CDR1 SGHKS and CDR2 YYEKEE (reference sequence). V lost 4 bases and J 0 bases, leaving 13 bases between the germline ends. The CDR3 runs 15 residues. CDR3 sequence reads: CASSAVPHLNTEAFF. In nucleotides, the CDR3 is TGTGCCAGCAGCGCCGTCCCACACCTGAACACTGAAGCTTTCTTT.

The chain is built from TRBV30 and TRBJ1-6; 9 bases are a match to TRBD1. J was trimmed by 6 bases and V by 8 bases; bases with no gene match: 5. Germline assignment: CDR1 GTSNPN and CDR2 SVGIG (reference sequence). CDR3 length equals 13 residues. CDR3 in amino acids: CAGGTGINSPLHF. Here the CDR3 DNA reads TGTGCCGGTGGGACAGGGATTAATTCACCCCTCCACTTT.

The chain recombines TRBV6-4 with TRBJ2-7; TRBD1 matches at 8 bases. The CDR3 is 13 residues long. V trimming: 5 bases; J trimming: 6 bases; junction bases outside the gene matches: 6. Germline CDR1 MRHNA, CDR2 SNTAGT. In DNA form, the CDR3 reads TGTGCCAGCAGTCCGGACAGGGCGGCCGAGCAGTACTTC. Its protein is CASSPDRAAEQYF.

The chain recombines TRBV19 with TRBJ2-2, with TRBD2 as a possible D gene (6 bases). The V gene lost 10 bases and the J gene lost 1 base, with 13 bases spanning the gap. The length of the CDR3 is 14 residues. Germline lookup yields CDR1 LNHDA and CDR2 SQIVND (reference sequence). The CDR3 nucleotides read TGTGCCACCTCATGGGGAGGGAACACCGGGGAGCTGTTTTTT. Its translation: CATSWGGNTGELFF. The full variable domain, with the rest looked up from reference TRBV19 and TRBJ2-2, is DGGITQSPKYLFRKEGQNVTLSCEQNLNHDAMYWYRQDPGQGLRLIYYSQIVNDFQKGDIAEGYSVSREKKESFPLTVTSAQKNPTAFYLCATSWGGNTGELFFGEGSRLTVL.

This chain joins TRBV9 and TRBJ2-7; weak D call: TRBD2 (7 bases). This CDR3 has 15 amino acids. Germline V lookup: CDR1 SGDLS, CDR2 YYNGEE. Trimming removed 1 base at V and 3 bases at J, with 14 bases between. The DNA for the CDR3 is TGTGCCAGCAGCGTACCGGGGGGCCGGCTCTACGAGCAGTACTTC. Protein product: CASSVPGGRLYEQYF.

V gene TRBV14 combines with J gene TRBJ1-2; 7 positions match TRBD1. Germline assignment: CDR1 SGHDN and CDR2 FVKESK. The CDR3 contains 14 residues. Unmatched junction bases numbered 7, after V lost 4 bases and J lost 5 bases. CDR3 bases: TGTGCCAGCAGCCCAGGGGGGAAACCTTATGGCTACACCTTC. Its translation: CASSPGGKPYGYTF.

This clone was recorded a few times. This chain uses TRBV6-1 with TRBJ1-5; unclear D gene. Per the germline V gene, CDR1 is MNHNS and CDR2 is SASEGT. Trimming took 1 base from V and 7 from J, leaving 11 bases between them. The CDR3 contains 14 residues. The CDR3 sequence: CASSEDLEEQPQHF. CDR3 DNA: TGTGCCAGCAGTGAAGATCTGGAGGAGCAGCCCCAGCATTTT.